This record looks at one TCR beta chain sequence and its context. CDR3 size: 13 residues. Germline trimming cut 8 bases from V and 7 bases from J; bases unmatched to any gene: 6. The V gene's germline CDR1 is SGHNT and CDR2 YYREEE (reference sequence). The data were obtained in a study of blood T cell repertoires in COVID-19. All enrollees were roughly 18 to 89 years old and from under 25 US areas. Researchers sorted participants into cohorts using their self-reported clinical history. In the study's own analysis: Nucleated cell counts were estimated from reference gene primer amplification. Clones were read by immunoSEQ multiplex PCR, and TCRdb kept only the in-frame ones, dropping some. V and J calls and clone size are copied from that table; D and trimming were computed from the DNA. The sample has 200,000 to 250,000 clones; around 81% are singletons.

The V and J genes are TRBV5-4 and TRBJ2-1; 10 bases fit TRBD2. Sequenced: PBMCs or T cells enriched from blood (not recorded which). This receptor was taken from a man aged 25-40 years with acute COVID-19. CDR3 nucleotide sequence: TGTGCCAGTGGGACTAGCGTATCAAATGAGCAGTTCTTC. It specifies CASGTSVSNEQFF.